The sequence of this T cell receptor beta chain was determined in a study of cytotoxic CD8 clonotypes in ibrutinib-treated CLL. TCRdb keeps only in-frame clones here, not all; method: immunoSEQ multiplex PCR. The sample lists 330,000 or so clones; approximately 67% were seen once. This sample comprised PBMCs, obtained after 36 months of ibrutinib treatment. The sequence was collected from a human donor with chronic lymphocytic leukemia.

The CDR3 DNA sequence: TGTGCCAGCAGCTCTACAGGACGGAGCGAGCAGTACTTC. Its protein is CASSSTGRSEQYF. The V gene is TRBV7-3, the J gene TRBJ2-7, with TRBD1 as a possible D gene (5 bases). This CDR3 has 13 amino acids. Germline V gives CDR1 SGHTA, CDR2 FQGTGA. V was cut by 4 bases and J by 6 bases, with 13 bases left in between.